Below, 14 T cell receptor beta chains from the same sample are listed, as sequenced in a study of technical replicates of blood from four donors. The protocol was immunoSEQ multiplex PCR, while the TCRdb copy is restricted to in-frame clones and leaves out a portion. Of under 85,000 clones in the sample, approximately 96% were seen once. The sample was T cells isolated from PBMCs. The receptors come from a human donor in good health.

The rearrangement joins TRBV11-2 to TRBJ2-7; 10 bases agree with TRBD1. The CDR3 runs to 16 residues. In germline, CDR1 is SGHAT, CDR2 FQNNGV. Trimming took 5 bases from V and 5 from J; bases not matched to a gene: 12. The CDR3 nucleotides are TGTGCCAGCAGCCCACTACACGGGACAGGGGTAAACGAGCAGTACTTC. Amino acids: CASSPLHGTGVNEQYF.

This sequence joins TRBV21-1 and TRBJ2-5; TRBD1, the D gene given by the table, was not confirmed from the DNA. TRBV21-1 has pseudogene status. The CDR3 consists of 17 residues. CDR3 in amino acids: CASSKIPLGHSQETQYF. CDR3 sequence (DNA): TGTGCCAGCAGCAAAATCCCCCTGGGACACTCACAAGAGACCCAGTACTTC.

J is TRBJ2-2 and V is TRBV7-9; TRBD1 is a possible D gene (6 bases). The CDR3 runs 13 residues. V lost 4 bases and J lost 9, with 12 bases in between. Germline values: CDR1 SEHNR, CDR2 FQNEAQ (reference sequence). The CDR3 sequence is CASSYRAPRELFF. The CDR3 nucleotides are TGTGCCAGCAGCTACAGGGCCCCCCGGGAGCTGTTTTTT.

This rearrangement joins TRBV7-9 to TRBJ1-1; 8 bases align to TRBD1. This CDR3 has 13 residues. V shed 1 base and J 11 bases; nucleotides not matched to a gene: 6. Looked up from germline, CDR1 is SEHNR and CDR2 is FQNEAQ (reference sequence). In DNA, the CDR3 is TGTGCCAGCAGCTTAGGGGGACAGGTCGAGGCTTTCTTT. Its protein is CASSLGGQVEAFF.

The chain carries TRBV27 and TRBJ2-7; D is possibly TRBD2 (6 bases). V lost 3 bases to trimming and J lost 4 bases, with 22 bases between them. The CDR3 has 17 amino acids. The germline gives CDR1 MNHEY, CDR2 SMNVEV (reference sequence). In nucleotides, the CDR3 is TGTGCCAGCAGTTTGGCGGGGTGGGGGTTATCTAAATACGAGCAGTACTTC. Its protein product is CASSLAGWGLSKYEQYF.

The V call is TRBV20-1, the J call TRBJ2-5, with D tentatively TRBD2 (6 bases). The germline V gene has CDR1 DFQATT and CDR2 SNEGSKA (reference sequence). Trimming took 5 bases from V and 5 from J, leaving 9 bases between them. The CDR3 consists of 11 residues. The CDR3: CSASTSETQYF. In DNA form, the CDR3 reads TGCAGTGCTTCGACTAGTGAGACCCAGTACTTC.

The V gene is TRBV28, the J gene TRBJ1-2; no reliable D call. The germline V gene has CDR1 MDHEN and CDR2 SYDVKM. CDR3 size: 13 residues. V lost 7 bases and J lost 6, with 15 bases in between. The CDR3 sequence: CASTLGGNDGYTF. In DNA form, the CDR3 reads TGTGCCAGCACCCTGGGAGGGAACGATGGCTACACCTTC.

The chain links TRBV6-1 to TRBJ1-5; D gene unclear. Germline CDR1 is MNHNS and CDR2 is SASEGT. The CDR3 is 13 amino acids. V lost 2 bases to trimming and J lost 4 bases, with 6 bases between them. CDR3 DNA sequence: TGTGCCAGCAGTGAAATCTCGAATCAGCCCCAGCATTTT. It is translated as CASSEISNQPQHF.

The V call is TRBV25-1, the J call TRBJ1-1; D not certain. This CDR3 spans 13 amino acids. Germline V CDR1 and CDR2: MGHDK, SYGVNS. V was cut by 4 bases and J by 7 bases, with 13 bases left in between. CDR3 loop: CASSGKQSNEAFF. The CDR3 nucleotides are TGTGCCAGCAGTGGGAAACAGTCTAATGAAGCTTTCTTT.

DNA of the CDR3: TGTGCCAGCAGCGCAAGGGGTGTCGGTGAAGCTTTCTTT. Residues: CASSARGVGEAFF. This rearrangement joins TRBV9 to TRBJ1-1, with D possibly matching TRBD1 (5 bases). Between the trimmed V and J ends, which lost 3 bases and 7 bases, there was a span of 13 bases. The CDR3 contains 13 residues. The germline gives CDR1 SGDLS, CDR2 YYNGEE.

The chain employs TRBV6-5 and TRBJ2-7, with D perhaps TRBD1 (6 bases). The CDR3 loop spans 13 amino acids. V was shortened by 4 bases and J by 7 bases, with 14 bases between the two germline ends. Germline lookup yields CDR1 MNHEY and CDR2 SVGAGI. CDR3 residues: CASSLPGTREQYF. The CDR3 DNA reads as TGTGCCAGCAGTTTACCTGGGACAAGGGAGCAGTACTTC.

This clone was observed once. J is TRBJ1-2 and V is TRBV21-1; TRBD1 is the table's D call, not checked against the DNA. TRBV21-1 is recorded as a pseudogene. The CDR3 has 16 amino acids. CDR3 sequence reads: CASSKVSLDSLYGYTF. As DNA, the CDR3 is TGTGCCAGCAGCAAAGTAAGCTTGGACAGCCTCTATGGCTACACCTTC.

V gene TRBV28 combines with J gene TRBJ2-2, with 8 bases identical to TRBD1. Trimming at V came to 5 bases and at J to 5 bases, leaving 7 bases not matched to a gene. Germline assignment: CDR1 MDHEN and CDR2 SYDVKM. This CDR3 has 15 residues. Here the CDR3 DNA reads TGTGCCAGCAGTCCCCTCAGGGGGCTTACCGGGGAGCTGTTTTTT. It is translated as CASSPLRGLTGELFF.

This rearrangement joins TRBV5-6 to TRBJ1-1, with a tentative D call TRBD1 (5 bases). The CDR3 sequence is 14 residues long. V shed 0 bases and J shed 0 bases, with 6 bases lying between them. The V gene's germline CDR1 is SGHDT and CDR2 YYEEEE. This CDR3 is CASSLDRLNTEAFF. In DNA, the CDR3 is TGTGCCAGCAGCTTGGACAGGCTGAACACTGAAGCTTTCTTT.